This T cell receptor beta chain derives from a study of beta chain features in type 1 diabetes. The study, taken as a whole, reports: Shorter TCRB CDR3s, moderately but significantly so, were found in Type 1 diabetes patients in all four CD4+ subsets. Among type 1 diabetes patients, VDJ junctions had fewer insertions and more deletions.

The investigators reverse transcribed all of the isolated RNA, so they sequenced expressed TCRB transcripts. The repertoire was sequenced with immunoSEQ multiplex PCR; TCRdb's copy has only in-frame clones and lacks some. The sample lists roughly 300,000 clones, 14% seen once, with roughly 0.018% in the top ten. This clone was counted between two and nine times. The antigen is undetermined. In the same sample, other DNA sequences code for this CDR3. Sequenced sample: naive CD4+ T cells from blood. This sequence was found in a man aged 30 to 39 with type 1 diabetes.

This CDR3 is CASSLDRAYEQYF. CDR3 in DNA: TGCGCCAGCAGCTTGGACAGGGCCTACGAGCAGTACTTC. V is TRBV5-1 and J is TRBJ2-7; D perhaps matches TRBD1 (6 bases). Looked up from germline, CDR1 is SGHRS and CDR2 is YFSETQ. This CDR3 is built from 13 residues. Trimming removed 0 bases from V and 2 bases from J, with 6 bases in between.